The rows below give T cell receptor beta chains drawn from one sample of a study of OX40 agonist ivuxolimab in advanced cancers. The assay was immunoSEQ multiplex PCR, and TCRdb's table has in-frame clones only and misses some. Of under 85,000 clones listed, about 89% were seen once; the top ten hold less than 0.55%. Sequences were derived from CD4+ or CD8+ T cells sorted from blood, sampled in a trial of the OX40 agonist ivuxolimab. The receptors shown here come from an adult with an advanced solid tumor such as melanoma, head and neck, liver or kidney cancer. CDR3s include the opening cysteine and the closing phenylalanine or tryptophan. Each record gives: J gene, clone size, D gene, V gene, CDR3 protein, CDR3 DNA. D genes are given only for firm matches. Rows give clone size only sometimes, using once, few, many, or a class for an expanded clone.

>TRBJ1-1|-|-|TRBV2
CASRWRARDTEAFF
TGTGCCAGCAGGTGGAGGGCGCGGGACACTGAAGCTTTCTTT
>TRBJ1-2|-|-|TRBV5-1
CASSDPGGRSSGYTF
TGCGCCAGCAGCGACCCGGGAGGAAGGAGCTCTGGCTACACCTTC
>TRBJ2-3|-|TRBD2|TRBV12-5
CASGLGGSADTQYF
TGTGCTAGTGGTTTGGGCGGGAGTGCAGATACGCAGTATTTT
>TRBJ1-1|-|-|TRBV11-2
CASSATRGGFDTEAFF
TGTGCCAGCAGCGCCACCAGGGGCGGGTTCGACACTGAAGCTTTCTTT
>TRBJ2-1|-|TRBD1|TRBV11-2
CASSSRDRGYEQFF
TGTGCCAGCAGCTCCCGGGACAGGGGCTATGAGCAGTTCTTC
>TRBJ2-3|-|-|TRBV19
CASSTQTQGDTQYF
TGTGCCAGTAGTACCCAGACCCAGGGAGATACGCAGTATTTT
>TRBJ1-4|-|-|TRBV7-2
CASSLESGTRKKLFF
TGTGCCAGCAGCTTAGAATCCGGGACACGAAAAAAACTGTTTTTT
>TRBJ2-7|-|-|TRBV4-1
CASSPGDARFYEQYF
TGCGCCAGCAGCCCAGGAGATGCCAGGTTCTACGAGCAGTACTTC
>TRBJ1-2|-|-|TRBV10-3
CAISPSGGVGHYGYTF
TGTGCCATCAGCCCTTCGGGGGGGGTAGGACACTATGGCTACACCTTC
>TRBJ1-2|-|-|TRBV6-1
CASSYLDGYTF
TGTGCCAGCAGTTATCTGGATGGCTACACCTTC
>TRBJ1-5|-|-|TRBV19
CASSPPQVNQPQHF
TGTGCCAGTAGTCCCCCCCAGGTTAATCAGCCCCAGCATTTT
>TRBJ2-5|-|-|TRBV10-2
CASSELGGKETQYF
TGCGCCAGCAGTGAGTTAGGGGGGAAAGAGACCCAGTACTTC
>TRBJ2-4|once|TRBD2|TRBV18
CASSLLAGDRKNIQYF
TGTGCCAGCTCACTTCTAGCGGGAGATCGCAAAAACATTCAGTACTTC
>TRBJ2-7|-|TRBD2|TRBV11-2
CASSLQRTSGGYEQYF
TGTGCCAGCAGCCTACAAAGGACTAGCGGGGGCTACGAGCAGTACTTC
>TRBJ2-7|-|TRBD1|TRBV5-1
CASRIVGQAGEQYF
TGCGCCAGCAGGATCGTCGGACAGGCGGGCGAGCAGTACTTC
>TRBJ2-6|-|-|TRBV29-1
CSVEFSGANVLTF
TGCAGCGTTGAATTCTCTGGGGCCAACGTCCTGACTTTC
>TRBJ2-6|-|TRBD2|TRBV18
CASSNPGLDASGANVLTF
TGTGCCAGCTCAAACCCGGGACTAGACGCTTCTGGGGCCAACGTCCTGACTTTC
>TRBJ2-5|-|-|TRBV7-3
CASSNQNQETQYF
TGTGCCAGCAGCAATCAGAACCAAGAGACCCAGTACTTC
>TRBJ1-5|-|TRBD1|TRBV28
CASSKGAGNQPQHF
TGTGCCAGCAGTAAGGGGGCGGGGAATCAGCCCCAGCATTTT
>TRBJ2-2|-|-|TRBV19
CASSIDVGITGELFF
TGTGCCAGTAGTATAGATGTGGGTATAACCGGGGAGCTGTTTTTT
>TRBJ1-1|-|-|TRBV7-9
CASSFALGGDTEAFF
TGTGCCAGCAGCTTCGCTCTGGGTGGGGACACTGAAGCTTTCTTT
>TRBJ1-1|-|-|TRBV27
CATKDRPNTEAFF
TGTGCCACCAAGGACAGACCGAACACTGAAGCTTTCTTT
>TRBJ1-5|-|TRBD1|TRBV5-3
CARSTPHRGLCQPQHF
TGTGCCAGAAGCACACCTCACAGGGGGCTTTGTCAGCCCCAGCATTTT
>TRBJ2-7|-|-|TRBV6-1
CASSEALQLREQYF
TGTGCCAGCAGTGAAGCGCTTCAACTACGAGAGCAGTACTTC
>TRBJ1-5|-|-|TRBV7-8
CASSLSDSNQPQHF
TGTGCCAGCAGCTTATCAGATAGCAATCAGCCCCAGCATTTT
>TRBJ1-1|few|-|TRBV20-1
CSALMNTEAFF
TGCAGTGCTCTCATGAACACTGAAGCTTTCTTT
>TRBJ2-5|-|TRBD1|TRBV5-1
CASSLQGAETQYF
TGCGCCAGCAGCTTGCAGGGGGCCGAGACCCAGTACTTC
>TRBJ2-1|-|TRBD2|TRBV7-8
CASSLGLAGGDNEQFF
TGTGCCAGCAGCTTAGGACTAGCGGGAGGGGACAATGAGCAGTTCTTC
>TRBJ1-2|few|-|TRBV19
CAPRGRDPNYGYTF
TGTGCCCCCCGCGGCAGGGATCCTAACTATGGCTACACCTTC
>TRBJ2-5|-|-|TRBV27
CASRWAYGQETQYF
TGTGCCAGCAGATGGGCCTACGGCCAAGAGACCCAGTACTTC
>TRBJ1-1|few|-|TRBV5-4
CASSQTVNTEAFF
TGTGCCAGCAGCCAGACAGTGAACACTGAAGCTTTCTTT
>TRBJ1-2|-|-|TRBV27
CASSSYRDQSYGYTF
TGTGCCAGCAGTTCCTACAGGGATCAAAGCTATGGCTACACCTTC
>TRBJ1-1|-|-|TRBV9
CASSFHADTEAFF
TGTGCCAGCAGCTTCCATGCGGACACTGAAGCTTTCTTT
>TRBJ2-1|-|-|TRBV7-3
CASSLTGGTYNEQFF
TGTGCCAGCAGCTTAACGGGAGGAACCTACAATGAGCAGTTCTTC
>TRBJ2-7|-|-|TRBV30
CAWSGLDEQYF
TGTGCCTGGAGTGGGTTAGACGAGCAGTACTTC
>TRBJ2-1|-|TRBD2|TRBV10-3
CAIRREIIDEQFF
TGTGCCATCCGGCGGGAGATAATAGATGAGCAGTTCTTC
>TRBJ1-1|-|-|TRBV11-2
CASSLDTGLGTEAFF
TGTGCCAGCAGCTTAGACACAGGGCTAGGCACTGAAGCTTTCTTT
>TRBJ2-7|-|TRBD1|TRBV13
CASSRRTGRRWGNSYEQYF
TGTGCCAGCAGCCGCCGGACAGGGAGGCGGTGGGGAAACTCCTACGAGCAGTACTTC
>TRBJ2-5|-|-|TRBV5-1
CASSPSGVWETQYF
TGCGCCAGCTCACCTTCAGGGGTTTGGGAGACCCAGTACTTC
>TRBJ2-5|-|TRBD2|TRBV29-1
CSVEESGSRETQYF
TGCAGCGTTGAAGAGAGCGGGAGCAGGGAGACCCAGTACTTC
>TRBJ1-2|-|-|TRBV6-5
CASRARGDGYTF
TGTGCCAGCAGAGCTAGAGGGGATGGCTACACCTTC
>TRBJ2-3|-|-|TRBV1
CTSSQLAGITDTQYF
TGCACCAGCAGCCAGCTAGCGGGGATCACAGATACGCAGTATTTT
>TRBJ2-3|-|-|TRBV29-1
CSASFPDDTQYF
TGCAGCGCCTCCTTCCCCGATGATACGCAGTATTTT
>TRBJ1-1|-|-|TRBV18
CASSPLGPGDTEAFF
TGTGCCAGCTCACCCTTGGGGCCGGGGGACACTGAAGCTTTCTTT
>TRBJ2-4|-|-|TRBV20-1
CSAIGRNIQYF
TGCAGTGCTATAGGGCGGAACATTCAGTACTTC
>TRBJ2-7|-|TRBD1|TRBV7-2
CASSYRQGHNYEQYF
TGTGCCAGCAGTTACCGACAGGGACATAACTACGAGCAGTACTTC
>TRBJ1-1|-|-|TRBV6-5
CASSYSVGQQAFF
TGTGCCAGCAGTTACTCCGTCGGACAGCAAGCTTTCTTT
>TRBJ2-3|-|-|TRBV5-5
CASSLQGSDTQYF
TGTGCCAGCAGCTTGCAGGGGTCAGATACGCAGTATTTT
>TRBJ1-2|-|TRBD1|TRBV5-1
CASSVDRVNYGYTF
TGCGCCAGCAGCGTGGACAGGGTTAACTATGGCTACACCTTC
>TRBJ2-5|few|-|TRBV5-4
CASSSKNQGQETQYF
TGTGCCAGCAGCTCAAAGAACCAGGGCCAAGAGACCCAGTACTTC
>TRBJ2-1|once|-|TRBV5-1
CASSLDSPPGMDEQFF
TGCGCCAGCAGCTTGGATAGCCCCCCAGGGATGGATGAGCAGTTCTTC
>TRBJ1-3|-|-|TRBV28
CASSFDREFSGNTIYF
TGTGCCAGCAGTTTCGACAGAGAGTTCTCTGGAAACACCATATATTTT
>TRBJ1-2|-|-|TRBV25-1
CASSEGRGARDGYTF
TGTGCCAGCAGTGAGGGTCGCGGGGCTCGCGATGGCTACACCTTC